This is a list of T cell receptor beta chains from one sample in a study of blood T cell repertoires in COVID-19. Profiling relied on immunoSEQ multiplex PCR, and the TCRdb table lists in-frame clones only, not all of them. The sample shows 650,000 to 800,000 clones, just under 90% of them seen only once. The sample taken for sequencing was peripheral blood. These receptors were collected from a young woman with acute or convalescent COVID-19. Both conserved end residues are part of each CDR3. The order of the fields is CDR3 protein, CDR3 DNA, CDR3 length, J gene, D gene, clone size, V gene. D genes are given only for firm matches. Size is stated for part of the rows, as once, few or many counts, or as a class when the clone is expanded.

CDR3 protein: CASSPGDGGAADTQYF
CDR3 DNA: TGTGCCAGCAGCCCTGGTGACGGGGGGGCGGCAGATACGCAGTATTTT
CDR3 length: 16
J gene: TRBJ2-3
D gene: TRBD2
clone size: .
V gene: TRBV9

CDR3 protein: CASSLAETDWKQYF
CDR3 DNA: TGTGCCAGCAGCTTAGCGGAGACAGATTGGAAGCAGTACTTC
CDR3 length: 14
J gene: TRBJ2-7
D gene: .
clone size: few
V gene: TRBV7-9

CDR3 protein: CASSRVRTGEAEAFF
CDR3 DNA: TGCGCCAGCAGCCGAGTTAGGACAGGGGAGGCTGAAGCTTTCTTT
CDR3 length: 15
J gene: TRBJ1-1
D gene: TRBD1
clone size: .
V gene: TRBV5-1

CDR3 protein: CAIAGQGPYNSPLHF
CDR3 DNA: TGTGCCATCGCGGGACAGGGACCGTATAATTCACCCCTCCACTTT
CDR3 length: 15
J gene: TRBJ1-6
D gene: TRBD1
clone size: .
V gene: TRBV6-5

CDR3 protein: CASSRPGTVSYEQYF
CDR3 DNA: TGTGCCAGCAGTCGACCCGGGACAGTCTCCTACGAGCAGTACTTC
CDR3 length: 15
J gene: TRBJ2-7
D gene: TRBD1
clone size: .
V gene: TRBV2

CDR3 protein: CASSQEGASGGWAYEQYF
CDR3 DNA: TGTGCCAGCAGCCAAGAGGGAGCTAGCGGGGGCTGGGCCTACGAGCAGTACTTC
CDR3 length: 18
J gene: TRBJ2-7
D gene: TRBD2
clone size: .
V gene: TRBV3-1/TRBV3-2

CDR3 protein: CASSFYDSLTEAFF
CDR3 DNA: TGTGCCAGCAGCTTCTATGACAGTCTCACTGAAGCTTTCTTT
CDR3 length: 14
J gene: TRBJ1-1
D gene: .
clone size: .
V gene: TRBV7-3

CDR3 protein: CASSSLDIEGLHF
CDR3 DNA: TGTGCCAGCAGTTCCTTAGACATAGAGGGACTCCACTTT
CDR3 length: 13
J gene: TRBJ1-6
D gene: .
clone size: few
V gene: TRBV6-5

CDR3 protein: CASSESENGYTF
CDR3 DNA: TGTGCCAGCAGTGAAAGCGAGAATGGCTACACCTTC
CDR3 length: 12
J gene: TRBJ1-2
D gene: .
clone size: .
V gene: TRBV6-1

CDR3 protein: CASVPGGDYGYTF
CDR3 DNA: TGTGCCAGCGTCCCAGGGGGCGACTATGGCTACACCTTC
CDR3 length: 13
J gene: TRBJ1-2
D gene: TRBD1
clone size: once
V gene: TRBV7-2

CDR3 protein: CASSKGGINQPQHF
CDR3 DNA: TGCGCCAGCAGTAAAGGGGGCATAAATCAGCCCCAGCATTTT
CDR3 length: 14
J gene: TRBJ1-5
D gene: TRBD1
clone size: once
V gene: TRBV5-1

CDR3 protein: CASSLTGASSYNEQFF
CDR3 DNA: TGTGCCAGCAGCTTGACGGGTGCTAGCTCCTACAATGAGCAGTTCTTC
CDR3 length: 16
J gene: TRBJ2-1
D gene: .
clone size: .
V gene: TRBV7-2

CDR3 protein: CATSDYSSGFYEQYF
CDR3 DNA: TGTGCCACCAGTGATTATTCTAGCGGATTCTACGAGCAGTACTTC
CDR3 length: 15
J gene: TRBJ2-7
D gene: TRBD2
clone size: .
V gene: TRBV24-1

CDR3 protein: CAWDDREGQPQHF
CDR3 DNA: TGTGCCTGGGATGACAGGGAAGGTCAGCCCCAGCATTTT
CDR3 length: 13
J gene: TRBJ1-5
D gene: TRBD1
clone size: .
V gene: TRBV30

CDR3 protein: CASSYSNGVGEKLFF
CDR3 DNA: TGTGCCAGCAGTTACTCGAACGGGGTAGGGGAAAAACTGTTTTTT
CDR3 length: 15
J gene: TRBJ1-4
D gene: .
clone size: .
V gene: TRBV6-5

CDR3 protein: CASSFRSGSGYTF
CDR3 DNA: TGTGCCAGCAGCTTCCGGTCCGGGAGTGGCTACACCTTC
CDR3 length: 13
J gene: TRBJ1-2
D gene: .
clone size: .
V gene: TRBV7-2

CDR3 protein: CASSFQDRGNEKLFF
CDR3 DNA: TGTGCCAGCAGTTTTCAGGACAGGGGTAATGAAAAACTGTTTTTT
CDR3 length: 15
J gene: TRBJ1-4
D gene: TRBD1
clone size: .
V gene: TRBV28

CDR3 protein: CSVLGIQGSGNTIYF
CDR3 DNA: TGCAGCGTCTTGGGGATACAGGGCTCTGGAAACACCATATATTTT
CDR3 length: 15
J gene: TRBJ1-3
D gene: .
clone size: .
V gene: TRBV29-1

CDR3 protein: CATSDRQAYEQYF
CDR3 DNA: TGTGCCACCAGTGATAGACAGGCCTACGAGCAGTACTTC
CDR3 length: 13
J gene: TRBJ2-7
D gene: .
clone size: .
V gene: TRBV24-1

CDR3 protein: CASSFPGTDYGYTF
CDR3 DNA: TGTGCCAGCAGCTTCCCCGGGACAGACTATGGCTACACCTTC
CDR3 length: 14
J gene: TRBJ1-2
D gene: TRBD1
clone size: few
V gene: TRBV5-6

CDR3 protein: CASSPYSFHSGNTIYF
CDR3 DNA: TGTGCCAGCAGCCCTTACAGCTTCCACTCTGGAAACACCATATATTTT
CDR3 length: 16
J gene: TRBJ1-3
D gene: .
clone size: .
V gene: TRBV13

CDR3 protein: CASSQDPRMNTEAFF
CDR3 DNA: TGTGCCAGCAGCCAAGACCCGCGCATGAACACTGAAGCTTTCTTT
CDR3 length: 15
J gene: TRBJ1-1
D gene: .
clone size: .
V gene: TRBV14

CDR3 protein: CASSSDRRTQYF
CDR3 DNA: TGTGCCAGCAGCTCGGACAGACGGACCCAGTACTTC
CDR3 length: 12
J gene: TRBJ2-5
D gene: .
clone size: .
V gene: TRBV11-2

CDR3 protein: CASSPEGGNEKLFF
CDR3 DNA: TGTGCCAGCAGTCCCGAGGGGGGGAATGAAAAACTGTTTTTT
CDR3 length: 14
J gene: TRBJ1-4
D gene: .
clone size: .
V gene: TRBV6-4

CDR3 protein: CASSLGTSGISRETQYF
CDR3 DNA: TGCGCCAGCAGCCTCGGGACTAGCGGGATATCTAGGGAGACCCAGTACTTC
CDR3 length: 17
J gene: TRBJ2-5
D gene: TRBD2
clone size: .
V gene: TRBV5-1

CDR3 protein: CASSHTDTQYF
CDR3 DNA: TGTGCCAGCAGCCACACAGATACGCAGTATTTT
CDR3 length: 11
J gene: TRBJ2-3
D gene: .
clone size: .
V gene: TRBV6-6

CDR3 protein: CASSEIQRGELFF
CDR3 DNA: TGTGCCAGCAGCGAAATTCAACGGGGGGAGCTGTTTTTT
CDR3 length: 13
J gene: TRBJ2-2
D gene: .
clone size: .
V gene: TRBV9

CDR3 protein: CASSPRLRDRRDTEAFF
CDR3 DNA: TGTGCCAGCAGCCCCCGCCTGCGGGACCGGAGGGACACTGAAGCTTTCTTT
CDR3 length: 17
J gene: TRBJ1-1
D gene: .
clone size: .
V gene: TRBV9

CDR3 protein: CASSPGTGGIGNTIYF
CDR3 DNA: TGTGCCAGCAGCCCCGGGACAGGGGGTATCGGAAACACCATATATTTT
CDR3 length: 16
J gene: TRBJ1-3
D gene: TRBD1
clone size: .
V gene: TRBV7-8

CDR3 protein: CASSKNPGLAGGPGELFF
CDR3 DNA: TGTGCCAGCAGTAAAAACCCAGGACTAGCGGGGGGGCCCGGGGAGCTGTTTTTT
CDR3 length: 18
J gene: TRBJ2-2
D gene: TRBD2
clone size: .
V gene: TRBV7-2

CDR3 protein: CASSLSASIYF
CDR3 DNA: TGTGCCAGCAGTTTGTCCGCGAGCATATATTTT
CDR3 length: 11
J gene: TRBJ1-3
D gene: .
clone size: few
V gene: TRBV28